Listed here is a single T cell receptor (beta chain). A read error may produce the germline difference seen at one junction end. These data come from a study of blood T cell repertoires in COVID-19. As for the study in general: There were acute and convalescent COVID-19 samples, and they came from the United States, Italy and Spain. From T cells, B-cell-depleted T cells, or PBMCs came the material, which was cDNA or gDNA.

During active infection, Seattle patients enrolled and were then monitored through disease. As originally analysed: How many nucleated cells were present was estimated from reference gene primer amplification. The data were produced by immunoSEQ multiplex PCR, yet TCRdb's version contains in-frame clones alone and is incomplete. V and J calls and clone size come straight from that table; D and trimming were deduced from the DNA. The sample lists about 38,000 clones, about two thirds occurring once. CDR1 is MRHNA and CDR2 is SNTAGT in the germline V gene. The CDR3 runs 9 residues. The receptor's source is a man in his 70s with COVID-19, enrolled during active disease. This chain connects TRBV6-4 to TRBJ2-7; no reliable D call. Sequencing was done on a sample of peripheral blood. CDR3 residues: CASSDSEDF. CDR3 sequence (DNA): TGTGCCAGCAGTGACTCCGAGGACTTC.